This TCR beta chain originates from a study of blood T cells in healthy people across ages. Together with a sample-barcoded 5' primer, a J-beta primer mix was included in a second PCR lasting roughly 6 to 12 cycles. TCRdb re-analysed the 5' RACE reads in MiXCR, keeping a single row per CDR3 protein. Counted here are around 900,000 distinct CDR3 sequences, roughly 47% occurring once; the ten biggest clones make up over 20%. Whole-study findings and limits: Correlation between TCR beta diversity and naive T cell percentage was strong.

Turning to this clonotype: Its specificity is not known.

The sequenced sample was blood. The TCR sequence derives from a woman in her sixties in good health.

The CDR3 DNA sequence: TGCAGTGCGTCCCCTTGGACTGTAACCTCCTACGAGCAGTACTTC. Encoded protein: CSASPWTVTSYEQYF. The gene calls are TRBV20-1 and TRBJ2-7, with a possible D match to TRBD2 (5 bases). Germline CDR1 reads DFQATT; CDR2 reads SNEGSKA (reference sequence). This CDR3 is built from 15 residues. Trimming removed 6 bases from V and 0 bases from J, with 18 bases in between.